The present entry profiles one TCR beta chain with its context. Measured with immunoSEQ multiplex PCR; TCRdb has only the in-frame clones, and not every one. The table shows approximately 76,000 clones, with around 80% occurring only once. The CDR3 totals 15 residues. The V and J ends lost 6 bases and 6 bases respectively, with 22 bases between them. Germline V gene lookup returns CDR1 SQVTM and CDR2 ANQGSEA. The data were obtained in a study of control samples from healthy donors and cancer patients. Material: PBMCs. This clonotype originated in a man aged 55 to 69 with head and neck cancer. This chain connects TRBV29-1 to TRBJ2-3; D might be TRBD2 (5 bases). The DNA for the CDR3 is TGCAGCGTAGCACATCTAGCCACCCTAGGGGATACGCAGTATTTT. Translation gives CSVAHLATLGDTQYF.